A single sample is the source of the 17 T cell receptor beta chains below, sequenced in a study of blood T cell repertoires in COVID-19. Profiling relied on immunoSEQ multiplex PCR, and the TCRdb table lists in-frame clones only, not all of them. The repertoire includes more than 130,000 clones, around nine tenths of them detected once, and more than 4% sits in the top ten. Sample: peripheral blood. The receptors derive from a woman aged 40 to 50 with acute or convalescent COVID-19.

This clone has a single count. The V gene is TRBV7-6, the J gene TRBJ2-1; tentative D call: TRBD2 (7 bases). CDR1 is SGHVS, CDR2 FNYEAQ, per germline. This CDR3 comprises 15 residues. V lost 5 bases to trimming and J lost 9 bases, with 20 bases between them. This CDR3 reads CASSLSSGGFGEQFF. Here the CDR3 DNA reads TGTGCCAGCAGCCTGAGCTCGGGGGGCTTCGGTGAGCAGTTCTTC.

Turning to this clone: One end of the junction is discordant with germline, which a read error may explain. J is TRBJ1-1 and V is TRBV19; 7 bases agree with TRBD1. Looked up from germline, CDR1 is LNHDA and CDR2 is SQIVND (reference sequence). CDR3 length: 15 amino acids. CDR3 DNA sequence: TGTGCCAGTGCCAAGACCGACAGGGTGAATACTGAAGCTTTCTTT. Amino acids: CASAKTDRVNTEAFF. Using reference TRBV19 and TRBJ1-1 for the parts outside the CDR3, the full variable domain is DGGITQSPKYLFRKEGQNVTLSCEQNLNHDAMYWYRQDPGQGLRLIYYSQIVNDFQKGDIAEGYSVSREKKESFPLTVTSAQKNPTAFYLCASAKTDRVNTEAFFGQGTRLTVV.

This clone has only one observation. The chain joins TRBV25-1 to TRBJ2-2, with 7 bases matching TRBD2. The germline V gene encodes CDR1 MGHDK and CDR2 SYGVNS. V lost 1 base to trimming and J lost 5 bases; unmatched junction nucleotides: 4. The CDR3 covers 15 residues. The DNA of the CDR3 is TGTGCCAGCAGTGAATGGGGTAGCGGGACCGGGGAGCTGTTTTTT. The encoded protein is CASSEWGSGTGELFF.

This chain connects TRBV15 to TRBJ2-5, with D possibly being TRBD2 (6 bases). The CDR3 spans 15 residues. V dropped 7 bases and J dropped 3 bases, with 18 bases sitting between them. Germline CDR1 LNHNV, CDR2 YYDKDF (reference sequence). The CDR3 DNA follows: TGTGCCACCACTCCGACGGGACTTCAAAAAGAGACCCAGTACTTC. This translates into CATTPTGLQKETQYF.

This clone showed up just once. The chain couples TRBV18 to TRBJ2-7; D uncertain. Trimming left V 3 bases short and J 0 bases short, with 6 bases between. This CDR3 contains 13 residues. Germline V gives CDR1 KGHSH, CDR2 LQKENI. CDR3 nucleotides: TGTGCCAGCTCACCCCCCTTCTCCTACGAGCAGTACTTC. Translating it yields CASSPPFSYEQYF.

The genes are TRBV7-2 and TRBJ1-2; no definite D call. The germline V and J ends were trimmed by 1 base and 4 bases, with 7 bases remaining between them. This CDR3 is built from 13 residues. Germline V lookup: CDR1 SGHTA, CDR2 FQGNSA. The CDR3 is CASSLGPSYGYTF. CDR3 nucleotide sequence: TGTGCCAGCAGCTTAGGCCCCAGCTATGGCTACACCTTC.

This chain uses TRBV2 with TRBJ2-1; the match to TRBD1 covers 8 bases. CDR3 length: 13 amino acids. The trim removed 7 bases at V and 5 bases at J, leaving 4 bases unmatched. Germline values: CDR1 SNHLY, CDR2 FYNNEI. The CDR3 coding sequence is TGTGCCAGCAAAGGACAGGGTAACAATGAGCAGTTCTTC. Translating gives CASKGQGNNEQFF.

The V gene is TRBV9, the J gene TRBJ2-1; a weak D match, TRBD2 (6 bases). This CDR3 is built from 14 residues. Germline loops: CDR1 SGDLS, CDR2 YYNGEE. Trimming took off 0 bases at V and 6 bases at J, with 10 bases between the two ends. The CDR3 coding sequence is TGTGCCAGCAGCGTAGTGGACTACGCCAATGAGCAGTTCTTC. It yields the protein CASSVVDYANEQFF.

The genes are TRBV29-1 and TRBJ2-7; 12 positions agree with TRBD1. V dropped 7 bases and J dropped 6; count of bases not matched to a gene: 7. The CDR3 is 13 residues long. Germline CDR1 is SQVTM and CDR2 is ANQGSEA. The CDR3 DNA follows: TGCAGCGCCGGGACAGGGGGCTCCGGCGAGCAGTACTTC. Its translation is CSAGTGGSGEQYF.

The count of this clone is one. The chain couples TRBV30 to TRBJ1-2; D remains unclear. V dropped 4 bases and J dropped 2 bases, with 8 bases sitting between them. Germline V gene sequence: CDR1 GTSNPN, CDR2 SVGIG (reference sequence). The CDR3 is 12 amino acids. CDR3 DNA sequence: TGTGCCTGGACAGGCGTAAACTATGGCTACACCTTC. Protein product: CAWTGVNYGYTF.

The J gene is TRBJ1-2, the V gene TRBV6-6, with D perhaps TRBD1 (6 bases). Germline values: CDR1 MNHNY, CDR2 SVGAGI (reference sequence). V lost 7 bases, J lost 5 bases, and 20 bases lay in between. This CDR3 comprises 15 residues. DNA of the CDR3: TGTGCCAGCAAGCCCCCTGGACAGCCCTTTTATGGCTACACCTTC. Protein product: CASKPPGQPFYGYTF.

The chain carries TRBV7-9 and TRBJ2-2; 7 nucleotides align to TRBD2. There are 17 residues in the CDR3. The germline V gene has CDR1 SEHNR and CDR2 FQNEAQ (reference sequence). After removal of 3 bases from V and 2 bases from J, the junction contained 9 bases not matched to a gene. The CDR3 nucleotides are TGTGCCAGCAGCTTTCTGGGCGGGAGAGCTAACACCGGGGAGCTGTTTTTT. Translating gives CASSFLGGRANTGELFF.

V usage is TRBV28 and J usage is TRBJ2-2, with D perhaps matching TRBD2 (6 bases). Trimming removed 8 bases at V and 0 bases at J, with 13 bases between. The CDR3 totals 15 residues. Germline V gene sequence: CDR1 MDHEN, CDR2 SYDVKM. This chain's CDR3 is CASRRGYTNTGELFF. The CDR3 DNA reads as TGTGCCAGCCGGCGGGGCTATACGAACACCGGGGAGCTGTTTTTT.

The chain recombines TRBV6-4 with TRBJ2-1; 10 nucleotides match TRBD2. Germline CDR1 reads MRHNA; CDR2 reads SNTAGT. V lost 1 base and J lost 2; bases outside the gene matches: 2. The CDR3 is made up of 16 amino acids. CDR3 bases: TGTGCCAGCAGTGACTTAGCGGGGGGTACCTACAATGAGCAGTTCTTC. Amino acids: CASSDLAGGTYNEQFF.

This sequence joins TRBV15 and TRBJ1-2; D may be TRBD1 (5 bases). Per germline, CDR1 LNHNV and CDR2 YYDKDF (reference sequence). The CDR3 totals 12 residues. V lost 7 bases, J lost 4 bases, and 10 bases lay in between. The CDR3 DNA follows: TGTGCCACCACCAACCAGGGCTATGGCTACACCTTC. Its translation is CATTNQGYGYTF.

This CDR3 reads CASSQAPQGRGGELFF. As DNA, the CDR3 is TGTGCCAGCAGCCAAGCCCCCCAGGGTCGAGGCGGGGAGCTGTTTTTT. The genes are TRBV3-1 (or the pseudogene TRBV3-2) and TRBJ2-2; D may be TRBD1 (5 bases). Trimming removed 1 base at V and 7 bases at J, with 16 bases between. Germline V gene lookup returns CDR1 LGHDT and CDR2 YNNKEL (reference sequence). This CDR3 region has 16 residues.

V and J are TRBV30 and TRBJ1-2; the D gene is possibly TRBD1 (6 bases). V lost 0 bases to trimming and J lost 7 bases, with 9 bases between them. Germline loops: CDR1 GTSNPN, CDR2 SVGIG (reference sequence). The length of the CDR3 is 12 residues. CDR3 residues: CAWSVQGTGYTF. The CDR3 DNA follows: TGTGCCTGGAGTGTACAGGGTACTGGCTACACCTTC.